A single sample is the source of the 27 T cell receptor beta chains below, sequenced in a study of shared clonotypes between healthy human individuals (dated by TCRdb to about 2020). Library preparation used the immunoSEQ multiplex PCR assay. In TCRdb, the immuneACCESS table is reduced to in-frame sequences with V and J assigned. These tables do not hold every clone; where another copy was compared, an unresolved V gene accounts for under half, and the others remain unexplained. The sample table holds approximately 2,000,000 clones, of which around 95% were seen once. The ten largest clones capture approximately 1.7% of the sample. CD8 naive samples were CD45RO-negative cells positively selected for CCR7, giving a CD45RA+CCR7+ population that excluded TemRA cells. The sequenced sample consisted of naive CD8+ T cells from PBMCs. The cell subset or site tag for this specimen amounts to: CD45RA+CCR7+. All receptors come from a man aged 18 to 29 in good health. Some clones in this sample may be carry-over from other donors' samples.

The chain recombines TRBV28 with TRBJ2-1; weak D call: TRBD2 (5 bases). The CDR3 contains 16 residues. Trimming shortened V by 2 bases and J by 0 bases, and 11 bases separated the two germline ends. CDR1 is MDHEN, CDR2 SYDVKM, per germline. The CDR3 sequence: CASSLPTDYSYNEQFF. The CDR3 nucleotides read TGTGCCAGCAGTTTACCCACCGACTACTCCTACAATGAGCAGTTCTTC. The full variable domain, its missing parts supplied by reference TRBV28 and TRBJ2-1, is DVKVTQSSRYLVKRTGEKVFLECVQDMDHENMFWYRQDPGLGLRLIYFSYDVKMKEKGDIPEGYSVSREKKERFSLILESASTNQTSMYLCASSLPTDYSYNEQFFGPGTRLTVL.

The V call is TRBV27, the J call TRBJ1-1; D unclear. Looked up from germline, CDR1 is MNHEY and CDR2 is SMNVEV (reference sequence). This CDR3 is 12 amino acids long. V lost 5 bases, J lost 3 bases, and 7 bases lay in between. The CDR3 spells CASSARDTEAFF. The CDR3, as DNA: TGTGCCAGCAGTGCCCGTGACACTGAAGCTTTCTTT.

V is TRBV19 and J is TRBJ2-7; the match to TRBD2 covers 10 bases. The ends lost 4 bases at V and 2 bases at J; junction bases unmatched: 5. CDR3 length: 15 amino acids. From germline, CDR1 is LNHDA and CDR2 SQIVND (reference sequence). CDR3 sequence: CASSTTSGATYEQYF. The CDR3 DNA is TGTGCCAGTAGTACTACTAGCGGGGCCACCTACGAGCAGTACTTC.

The chain uses TRBV6-5 and TRBJ2-7, with D possibly TRBD2 on 6 matching bases. Deletions cut 0 bases from V and 1 base from J, with 10 bases between. The CDR3 loop spans 15 amino acids. The germline CDR1 and CDR2 sequences are MNHEY and SVGAGI. The CDR3 sequence is CASSYSIRGSYEQYF. CDR3 sequence (DNA): TGTGCCAGCAGTTACTCGATACGGGGGTCCTACGAGCAGTACTTC.

The CDR3 DNA reads as TGTGCCAGCAGCGATAGCGCCGAGCAGTTCTTC. This encodes CASSDSAEQFF. This chain links TRBV9 with TRBJ2-1; D is perhaps TRBD2 (5 bases). Trimming pared 3 bases from V and 10 bases from J, leaving 8 bases between. Germline V gives CDR1 SGDLS, CDR2 YYNGEE. The CDR3 consists of 11 residues. Using reference TRBV9 and TRBJ2-1 for the parts outside the CDR3, the full variable domain is DSGVTQTPKHLITATGQRVTLRCSPRSGDLSVYWYQQSLDQGLQFLIQYYNGEERAKGNILERFSAQQFPDLHSELNLSSLELGDSALYFCASSDSAEQFFGPGTRLTVL.

Worth noting for this clone: The sample holds other DNA sequences that translate to the same CDR3. V is TRBV2 and J is TRBJ1-1; 7 bases are a match to TRBD1. The germline V gene encodes CDR1 SNHLY and CDR2 FYNNEI. CDR3 length: 13 amino acids. Losses at the gene ends were 6 bases for V and 0 bases for J; bases not matched to a gene: 1. The CDR3 sequence is CASRGQLNTEAFF. The CDR3 nucleotides read TGTGCCAGCAGGGGACAGTTGAACACTGAAGCTTTCTTT.

The J gene is TRBJ2-2, the V gene TRBV4-1; 7 bases match TRBD2. V was clipped by 6 bases and J by 7 bases; unmatched bases: 5. Per the germline V gene, CDR1 is MGHRA and CDR2 is YSYEKL. The CDR3 consists of 13 residues. CDR3 sequence: CASSLSGNGELFF. The CDR3 coding sequence is TGCGCCAGCAGTCTAAGCGGGAACGGGGAGCTGTTTTTT.

This chain links TRBV19 with TRBJ2-7; the match to TRBD2 covers 13 bases. There are 14 residues in the CDR3. The germline V gene encodes CDR1 LNHDA and CDR2 SQIVND (reference sequence). Trimming at V came to 6 bases and at J to 9 bases, leaving 8 bases not matched to a gene. The CDR3 nucleotides are TGTGCCAGTAGCTTAGGACTAGCGGGAGCCGTGCAGTACTTC. Protein product: CASSLGLAGAVQYF. Looking up the rest from reference TRBV19 and TRBJ2-7 gives the full variable domain: DGGITQSPKYLFRKEGQNVTLSCEQNLNHDAMYWYRQDPGQGLRLIYYSQIVNDFQKGDIAEGYSVSREKKESFPLTVTSAQKNPTAFYLCASSLGLAGAVQYFGPGTRLTVT.

V and J are TRBV13 and TRBJ2-7, with 7 positions matching TRBD1. This CDR3 has 13 amino acids. Germline-derived CDR1 and CDR2 are PRHDT and FYEKMQ (reference sequence). V gave up 6 bases and J gave up 3 bases; unmatched junction bases: 5. The CDR3: CASRLRDSYEQYF. The CDR3 DNA sequence: TGTGCCAGCAGGCTCCGGGACAGCTACGAGCAGTACTTC. Complete variable domain (other parts from reference TRBV13 and TRBJ2-7): AAGVIQSPRHLIKEKRETATLKCYPIPRHDTVYWYQQGPGQDPQFLISFYEKMQSDKGSIPDRFSAQQFSDYHSELNMSSLELGDSALYFCASRLRDSYEQYFGPGTRLTVT.

This clone was seen a few times. This rearrangement joins TRBV29-1 to TRBJ1-2, with TRBD1 as a possible D gene (6 bases). V was shortened by 6 bases and J by 6 bases, with 11 bases between the two germline ends. The CDR3 runs to 11 residues. Germline CDR1 reads SQVTM; CDR2 reads ANQGSEA. The CDR3 region has the DNA TGCAGCGTCGGGACATCCGATGGCTACACCTTC. This codes for CSVGTSDGYTF.

The V gene is TRBV7-8, the J gene TRBJ2-3; weak D call: TRBD2 (6 bases). V was shortened by 2 bases and J by 0 bases, with 18 bases between the two germline ends. CDR3 size: 18 residues. Germline V gives CDR1 SGHVS, CDR2 FQNEAQ. The CDR3 sequence: CASSLPIRERYSTDTQYF. CDR3 DNA: TGTGCCAGCAGCTTACCGATTCGGGAGCGGTATAGCACAGATACGCAGTATTTT.

The chain has TRBV5-6 and TRBJ2-1; possible D gene TRBD2, 6 bases. V lost 0 bases to trimming and J lost 6 bases, with 19 bases between them. CDR3 length: 17 residues. Germline V CDR1 and CDR2: SGHDT, YYEEEE. DNA for the CDR3: TGTGCCAGCAGCTTGGGGGCCAAAATTAGCGGCCGCAATGAGCAGTTCTTC. Its translation is CASSLGAKISGRNEQFF.

Worth noting for this clone: One junction end does not reproduce the germline sequence, and a read error may be involved. This rearrangement joins TRBV11-2 to TRBJ2-1; TRBD2 aligns across 10 bases. The CDR3 runs 15 residues. Germline lookup yields CDR1 SGHAT and CDR2 FQNNGV. The DNA for the CDR3 is TGTGCCAGCAGGTTAGCGGGAGGCTCCTACAATGAGCAGTTCTTC. Its translation: CASRLAGGSYNEQFF.

The chain couples TRBV10-3 to TRBJ2-7; D might be TRBD2 (5 bases). Trimming cost V 5 bases and J 5 bases, with 19 bases left between them. Germline CDR1 and CDR2: ENHRY and SYGVKD. CDR3 length equals 15 residues. The DNA of the CDR3 is TGTGCCATCAGTTCCCTTAGCGTCGTCGTGGACGAGCAGTACTTC. Residues: CAISSLSVVVDEQYF.

V usage is TRBV14 and J usage is TRBJ2-6; maybe TRBD2 (6 bases). Trimming left V 0 bases short and J 0 bases short, with 12 bases between. Germline CDR1 and CDR2: SGHDN and FVKESK. The CDR3 is 18 amino acids. CDR3 in DNA: TGTGCCAGCAGCCAAGAGGGACTTTCCCTCTCTGGGGCCAACGTCCTGACTTTC. Protein sequence: CASSQEGLSLSGANVLTF.

Note on this clone: Other DNA sequences within the sample encode an identical CDR3. This CDR3 is CASSDGTSYEQYF. CDR3 nucleotides: TGTGCCAGCAGTGACGGGACTTCCTACGAGCAGTACTTC. The chain has TRBV6-1 and TRBJ2-7; D is possibly TRBD2 (6 bases). Germline V gene sequence: CDR1 MNHNS, CDR2 SASEGT. The V and J ends lost 3 bases and 1 base respectively, with 7 bases between them. This CDR3 region has 13 residues.

The chain employs TRBV7-9 and TRBJ2-5; tentative D call: TRBD1 (6 bases). Germline CDR1 SEHNR, CDR2 FQNEAQ (reference sequence). This CDR3 comprises 19 residues. The germline V and J ends were trimmed by 5 bases and 2 bases, with 27 bases remaining between them. The CDR3 coding sequence is TGTGCCAGCAGCCCAGGAAACCCTACAGGGTTAGGACTTCAAGAGACCCAGTACTTC. It yields the protein CASSPGNPTGLGLQETQYF.

The rearrangement links TRBV27 to TRBJ2-7; D ambiguous. The CDR3 has 13 amino acids. Trimming pared 2 bases from V and 7 bases from J, leaving 12 bases between. Germline loops: CDR1 MNHEY, CDR2 SMNVEV (reference sequence). CDR3 in DNA: TGTGCCAGCAGTTTAGCGCCCTCGGAAGAGCAGTACTTC. Its translation: CASSLAPSEEQYF.

The chain combines TRBV10-1 with TRBJ1-4, with D hard to call. Germline-derived CDR1 and CDR2 are WNHNN and SYGVQD (reference sequence). The germline V and J ends were trimmed by 5 bases and 14 bases, with 18 bases remaining between them. CDR3 length: 13 amino acids. The CDR3 DNA reads TGCGCCAGCAGTATAGGCCCCGACGTGGGTCTGTTTTTT. This encodes CASSIGPDVGLFF.

This clone was recorded once. The chain employs TRBV21-1 and TRBJ2-1. TRBV21-1 is a documented pseudogene. The CDR3 runs 17 residues. The DNA for the CDR3 is TGTGCCAGCAACCCGCGAGTCCAGTCCCGGTCCTACAATGAGCAGTTCTTC. Protein sequence: CASNPRVQSRSYNEQFF.

As concerns this clone: Other nucleotide sequences from this sample produce the same CDR3. This chain links TRBV7-9 with TRBJ2-7; D assignment may be TRBD1 or TRBD2 (5 bases each). The V and J ends lost 5 bases and 3 bases respectively, with 11 bases between them. Germline V gene sequence: CDR1 SEHNR, CDR2 FQNEAQ (reference sequence). The CDR3 length is 13 residues. CDR3 region: CASSLGPGYEQYF. For the CDR3, the DNA is TGTGCCAGCAGCCTGGGACCCGGCTACGAGCAGTACTTC.

The V call is TRBV16, the J call TRBJ2-2; D perhaps matches TRBD1 (6 bases). V dropped 0 bases and J dropped 4 bases, with 9 bases sitting between them. The germline CDR1 and CDR2 sequences are KGHSY and FQNENV. The CDR3 totals 15 residues. The CDR3 DNA reads TGTGCCAGCAGCCAATCGATGGGGGCCACCGGGGAGCTGTTTTTT. Translation: CASSQSMGATGELFF.

This clone was seen a single time. This chain joins TRBV5-6 and TRBJ2-1; TRBD1 or TRBD2 may be the D gene (7 bases each). Germline CDR1 SGHDT, CDR2 YYEEEE. V lost 1 base and J lost 9, with 17 bases in between. The CDR3 covers 15 residues. Written as DNA, the CDR3 is TGTGCCAGCAGCTTGCAGGGGGGGCGCCCCGGTGAGCAGTTCTTC. Its protein product is CASSLQGGRPGEQFF.

This clone has a single count. Other DNA sequences in this sample translate to the same CDR3. The genes are TRBV27 and TRBJ1-5, with TRBD1 matching 8 bases. V dropped 6 bases and J dropped 1; count of bases not matched to a gene: 5. Germline CDR1 is MNHEY and CDR2 is SMNVEV (reference sequence). The CDR3 is 15 amino acids. The CDR3 spells CASSLDRGSNQPQHF. The CDR3 nucleotides read TGTGCCAGCAGCCTCGACAGGGGAAGCAATCAGCCCCAGCATTTT.

In nucleotides, the CDR3 is TGTGCCAGCAGCTTATTCGGGAGGCTCACCGGGGAGCTGTTTTTT. Protein product: CASSLFGRLTGELFF. V and J are TRBV11-3 and TRBJ2-2, with TRBD2 identical over 7 bases. The germline CDR1 and CDR2 sequences are SGHNT and YENEEA. J lost 4 bases, V lost 2 bases, and 4 bases had no gene match. The CDR3 loop spans 15 amino acids.

This chain uses TRBV18 with TRBJ2-2; TRBD1 matches at 9 bases. Germline CDR1 KGHSH, CDR2 LQKENI. V dropped 4 bases and J dropped 6; count of bases not matched to a gene: 6. The CDR3 extends over 15 amino acids. Here the CDR3 DNA reads TGTGCCAGCTCACTGGACAGGGGCCATGCCGGGGAGCTGTTTTTT. This encodes CASSLDRGHAGELFF.

The chain recombines TRBV21-1 with TRBJ1-2. TRBV21-1 is a pseudogene. This CDR3 comprises 10 residues. Here the CDR3 reads CASSPSLGSF. CDR3 nucleotides: TGTGCCAGCAGCCCCAGTCTCGGGAGTTTC.